This T cell receptor (beta chain) was sequenced during a study of blood T cell repertoires in COVID-19. Some clones are missing from TCRdb's copy, which holds only in-frame ones; the method was immunoSEQ multiplex PCR. The repertoire holds around 200,000 clones, with roughly nine tenths as singletons. This CDR3 comprises 17 residues. Per the germline V gene, CDR1 is SGHRS and CDR2 is YFSETQ. The V gene end was trimmed by 0 bases and the J gene end by 1 base; junction bases not matched to a gene: 9. The chain couples TRBV5-1 to TRBJ1-2; TRBD1 matches at 7 bases. The sequence was collected from a woman aged 18-35 years who had recovered from COVID-19. The source material was peripheral blood. The CDR3 DNA reads as TGCGCCAGCAGCTTGGGTGGGACAGACGGAATTAACTATGGCTACACCTTC. Translation gives CASSLGGTDGINYGYTF.